The 17 T cell receptor beta chains below were found in one sample sequenced in a study of sequential checkpoint blockade in melanoma. Treatment noted: randomized to nivolumab then ipilimumab (arm A) or the reverse (arm B). This table comes from immunoSEQ multiplex PCR, and its TCRdb copy is limited to in-frame clones, with some not included. Found here are approximately 4,300 clones, 50% to 65% of them singletons; the top ten hold about a fifth. The starting material was CD8+ T cells sorted from blood (inferred from file names), obtained from a patient given nivolumab and ipilimumab in sequence. Receptor source: a human donor with melanoma.

Only a few counts were recorded for this clone. The chain is built from TRBV7-8 and TRBJ2-3, with TRBD2 as a possible D gene (6 bases). The CDR3 has 17 residues. The germline gives CDR1 SGHVS, CDR2 FQNEAQ. The ends were cut back, 1 base at V and 1 base at J, with 15 bases in the middle. The CDR3 reads CASSLDPASARTDTQYF. CDR3 DNA: TGTGCCAGCAGCTTAGACCCGGCTAGCGCCCGCACAGATACGCAGTATTTT.

The table lists this clone with a count of one. The genes are TRBV2 and TRBJ2-5, with D tentatively TRBD1 (6 bases). CDR3 size: 12 residues. The germline V and J ends were trimmed by 6 bases and 5 bases, with 10 bases remaining between them. Germline lookup yields CDR1 SNHLY and CDR2 FYNNEI. The CDR3 is CASRQGTETQYF. DNA for the CDR3: TGTGCCAGCAGACAGGGAACGGAGACCCAGTACTTC.

This clone was detected a few times. This chain uses TRBV7-9 with TRBJ1-4; D gene ambiguous. Looked up from germline, CDR1 is SEHNR and CDR2 is FQNEAQ (reference sequence). This CDR3 comprises 11 residues. The V end was cut by 8 bases, the J end by 7 bases, with 8 bases between. The CDR3 here is CASGRGEKLFF. DNA for the CDR3: TGTGCCAGCGGCCGTGGTGAAAAACTGTTTTTT.

This chain uses TRBV5-4 with TRBJ2-1, with a weak D call TRBD2 (6 bases). The CDR3 spans 14 residues. Germline V gene sequence: CDR1 SGHNT, CDR2 YYREEE (reference sequence). V lost 0 bases and J lost 5, with 9 bases in between. CDR3 amino acids: CASSLDPSDNEQFF. The CDR3 DNA sequence: TGTGCCAGCAGCTTGGACCCTAGCGACAATGAGCAGTTCTTC.

Of note for this clone: At the DNA level, this CDR3 is encoded by other sequences in the same sample as well. The chain joins TRBV19 to TRBJ1-1; D uncertain. The CDR3 consists of 13 residues. Trimming pared 2 bases from V and 1 base from J, leaving 5 bases between. Per the germline V gene, CDR1 is LNHDA and CDR2 is SQIVND (reference sequence). DNA for the CDR3: TGTGCCAGTAGTATAACCAGGAACACTGAAGCTTTCTTT. As protein: CASSITRNTEAFF.

This clone has only one observation. The genes are TRBV28 and TRBJ1-1; D is unresolved. Germline V lookup: CDR1 MDHEN, CDR2 SYDVKM. CDR3 length equals 12 residues. V was trimmed by 6 bases and J by 5 bases, leaving 10 bases between them. The CDR3 protein is CASSPPETEAFF. The CDR3 nucleotides read TGTGCCAGCAGCCCCCCAGAAACTGAAGCTTTCTTT.

This clone was recorded a few times. The genes are TRBV27 and TRBJ2-7; 10 positions match TRBD2. With V trimmed by 5 bases and J by 3 bases, 1 base remained unmatched. The CDR3 is 13 amino acids. Germline CDR1 reads MNHEY; CDR2 reads SMNVEV (reference sequence). CDR3 DNA sequence: TGTGCCAGCAGTACTAGCGGGGTCTACGAGCAGTACTTC. Translating gives CASSTSGVYEQYF.

The CDR3 loop is CASSFTGIVAGYTF. DNA of the CDR3: TGTGCCAGCAGTTTCACCGGGATCGTGGCTGGCTACACCTTC. The gene calls are TRBV6-5 and TRBJ1-2; D gene uncertain. Germline loops: CDR1 MNHEY, CDR2 SVGAGI. V was trimmed by 4 bases and J by 7 bases, leaving 16 bases between them. The CDR3 totals 14 residues.

The chain recombines TRBV25-1 with TRBJ1-5, with 8 bases aligning to TRBD1. The germline V gene encodes CDR1 MGHDK and CDR2 SYGVNS. This CDR3 spans 18 amino acids. J was trimmed by 6 bases and V by 3 bases; bases with no gene match: 16. CDR3 region: CASSDGHWGSGGSQPQHF. The CDR3 DNA reads TGTGCCAGCAGTGACGGCCATTGGGGGTCAGGGGGCAGTCAGCCCCAGCATTTT.

This chain connects TRBV11-3 to TRBJ2-5; TRBD2 is a possible D gene (5 bases). This CDR3 is 13 amino acids long. Germline loops: CDR1 SGHNT, CDR2 YENEEA. Trimming took 2 bases from V and 2 from J, leaving 6 bases between them. CDR3 protein: CASSLPGQETQYF. In nucleotides, the CDR3 is TGTGCCAGCAGCTTACCGGGGCAAGAGACCCAGTACTTC.

The chain couples TRBV6-6 to TRBJ1-2; 7 bases are a match to TRBD1. CDR3 length: 14 residues. From germline, CDR1 is MNHNY and CDR2 SVGAGI (reference sequence). V was clipped by 10 bases and J by 4 bases; unmatched bases: 12. CDR3 DNA: TGTGCCATCAGCCAAGACAGGGACCTCTATGGCTACACCTTC. Translation gives CAISQDRDLYGYTF.

This clone was picked up a small number of times. This chain joins TRBV5-1 and TRBJ2-1; possibly TRBD1 for D (8 bases). Germline values: CDR1 SGHRS, CDR2 YFSETQ. CDR3 length equals 18 residues. V was clipped by 3 bases and J by 3 bases, with 22 bases between them. CDR3 coding DNA: TGCGCCAGCAGCTCGGGACCAACTACAGGGGGGGACTACAATGAGCAGTTCTTC. It codes for CASSSGPTTGGDYNEQFF.

This clone was recorded a few times. At the DNA level, this CDR3 is encoded by other sequences in the same sample as well. This sequence joins TRBV28 and TRBJ2-3, with no clear D. V was shortened by 3 bases and J by 1 base, with 8 bases between the two germline ends. The CDR3 contains 14 residues. Germline V gene data show CDR1 as MDHEN and CDR2 as SYDVKM. This CDR3 reads CASSFVAGTDTQYF. The CDR3 DNA sequence: TGTGCCAGCAGTTTCGTAGCAGGCACAGATACGCAGTATTTT.

A few counts support this clone. Other DNA sequences in this sample translate to the same CDR3. The chain links TRBV5-1 to TRBJ2-7; TRBD2 might be the D (6 bases). The V end lost 3 bases, the J end lost 2 bases, and 12 bases lay between the germline ends. CDR3 length: 14 residues. In germline, CDR1 is SGHRS, CDR2 YFSETQ. The CDR3 coding sequence is TGCGCCAGCAGCTCCGGGACTCTTACCTACGAGCAGTACTTC. It codes for CASSSGTLTYEQYF. Together with reference TRBV5-1 and TRBJ2-7, the CDR3 gives the full variable domain: KAGVTQTPRYLIKTRGQQVTLSCSPISGHRSVSWYQQTPGQGLQFLFEYFSETQRNKGNFPGRFSGRQFSNSRSEMNVSTLELGDSALYLCASSSGTLTYEQYFGPGTRLTVT.

V and J are TRBV6-5 and TRBJ2-3, with TRBD1 matching over 9 bases. J was trimmed by 1 base and V by 8 bases; bases with no gene match: 7. Per the germline V gene, CDR1 is MNHEY and CDR2 is SVGAGI. The CDR3 spans 15 residues. The CDR3 protein is CASGPTGGGTDTQYF. CDR3 nucleotides: TGTGCCAGCGGGCCGACAGGGGGGGGCACAGATACGCAGTATTTT.

This clone was observed a handful of times. The chain is built from TRBV28 and TRBJ2-4, with a tentative D call TRBD1 (6 bases). Germline V gene lookup returns CDR1 MDHEN and CDR2 SYDVKM. The CDR3 has 11 amino acids. The V end lost 6 bases, the J end lost 12 bases, and 12 bases lay between the germline ends. CDR3 amino acids: CASRKGTSQYF. The DNA of the CDR3 is TGTGCCAGCAGGAAAGGGACATCTCAGTACTTC.

The chain links TRBV6-1 to TRBJ1-4, with TRBD1 identical over 8 bases. Germline-derived CDR1 and CDR2 are MNHNS and SASEGT. The trim removed 4 bases at V and 8 bases at J, leaving 9 bases unmatched. This CDR3 has 15 amino acids. CDR3 DNA: TGTGCCAGCAGTGCTACCCCCGGGACAGGCGAAAAACTGTTTTTT. This translates into CASSATPGTGEKLFF.